This TCR beta chain was recorded in a study of T-cell memory formation after mild COVID-19. TCRdb re-called the 5' RACE reads through MiXCR, storing one row per CDR3 protein. The data hold 210,000 or so distinct CDR3 sequences, with around 27% observed a single time. CDR3 size: 15 residues. Trimming removed 4 bases from V and 6 bases from J; junction bases left unmatched: 12. Germline CDR1 reads SGHRS; CDR2 reads YFSETQ. This sequence joins TRBV5-1 and TRBJ2-7, with 8 bases aligning to TRBD2. The TCR was taken from an adult woman who had mild COVID-19 (a few samples of this study predate the infection). Cell type and time point are not known. Sequenced input: PBMCs or a T cell subset sorted from them (not recorded which). DNA of the CDR3: TGCGCCAGCAGCAAGACGAGCGGGAGTTTTGGCGAGCAGTACTTC. It specifies CASSKTSGSFGEQYF.